The clone carrying this TCR beta chain was observed a few times. Its antigen remains unknown. This sample was included in a study of beta chain features in type 1 diabetes. Study as a whole: Cell yields, gender and age were similar in healthy donors and patients.

Every bit of the isolated RNA underwent reverse transcription, so sequencing read expressed TCRB transcripts. Sequenced by immunoSEQ multiplex PCR; TCRdb stores in-frame clones only, minus some. The table records over 150,000 clones, over 9% of them present only once. Study results and limitations: When Type 1 diabetes patients were examined, their TCRB CDR3s proved moderately but significantly shorter in all four CD4+ subsets.

The sequenced sample consisted of central memory CD4+ T cells from blood. The sequence came from a young man with type 1 diabetes.

CDR3 amino acids: CASSPPGTGLNEQFF. In DNA, the CDR3 is TGTGCCAGCTCACCACCCGGGACAGGGCTCAATGAGCAGTTCTTC. The chain joins TRBV18 to TRBJ2-1; 9 nucleotides match TRBD1. The CDR3 is made up of 15 amino acids. The germline V gene has CDR1 KGHSH and CDR2 LQKENI. Unmatched junction bases numbered 3, after V lost 0 bases and J lost 6 bases.